What follows are 10 T cell receptor beta chains derived from one specimen sequenced in a study of beta chain features in type 1 diabetes. Findings and limits, study-wide: For Type 1 diabetes patients, all four CD4+ subsets carried TCRB CDR3s that were moderately but significantly shorter.

For these receptors, no antigen is known. Expressed TCRB transcripts were sequenced because the entire RNA isolate underwent reverse transcription. This table comes from immunoSEQ multiplex PCR, and its TCRdb copy is limited to in-frame clones, with some not included. Of hundreds of thousands of clones listed, over 12% are singletons. The sequenced sample consisted of naive CD4+ T cells from blood. The source of these receptors is a young man with type 1 diabetes.

This sequence joins TRBV25-1 and TRBJ2-7; perhaps D is TRBD1 or TRBD2 (5 bases each). The length of the CDR3 is 12 residues. The germline V gene has CDR1 MGHDK and CDR2 SYGVNS. V was trimmed by 6 bases and J by 5 bases, leaving 11 bases between them. DNA of the CDR3: TGTGCCAGCAGGGGACGGTCGGACGAGCAGTACTTC. As protein: CASRGRSDEQYF.

This clone was found a few times. The V gene is TRBV4-3, the J gene TRBJ1-6, with unresolved D. This CDR3 is built from 14 residues. Trimming took off 1 base at V and 5 bases at J, with 6 bases between the two ends. Germline CDR1 and CDR2: LGHNA and YSLEER. The CDR3 DNA is TGCGCCAGCAGCCAAGGACCTGATAATTCACCCCTCCACTTT. Protein product: CASSQGPDNSPLHF.

The J gene is TRBJ2-3, the V gene TRBV9; D gene ambiguous. The V end was cut by 2 bases, the J end by 0 bases, with 13 bases between. Germline CDR1 reads SGDLS; CDR2 reads YYNGEE. CDR3 size: 16 residues. The CDR3 coding sequence is TGTGCCAGCAGCGTGGGTAGATCTACTAGCACAGATACGCAGTATTTT. This encodes CASSVGRSTSTDTQYF. The entire variable domain, with the rest obtained from reference TRBV9 and TRBJ2-3, is as follows: DSGVTQTPKHLITATGQRVTLRCSPRSGDLSVYWYQQSLDQGLQFLIQYYNGEERAKGNILERFSAQQFPDLHSELNLSSLELGDSALYFCASSVGRSTSTDTQYFGPGTRLTVL.

The CDR3 coding sequence is TGTGCCAGCAGTCCCAGGACTAGCGGCGAGCAGTTCTTC. This encodes CASSPRTSGEQFF. The genes are TRBV6-5 and TRBJ2-1; 10 nucleotides agree with TRBD2. The CDR3 contains 13 residues. In germline, CDR1 is MNHEY, CDR2 SVGAGI. V gave up 5 bases and J gave up 10 bases; unmatched junction bases: 5.

CDR3 DNA: TGTGCCAGCAGCGTAGGGGCGGGGGCTTACAATGAGCAGTTCTTC. The encoded protein is CASSVGAGAYNEQFF. The chain is built from TRBV9 and TRBJ2-1, with D maybe TRBD2 (7 bases). The CDR3 loop spans 15 amino acids. The germline V gene encodes CDR1 SGDLS and CDR2 YYNGEE. The ends were cut back, 0 bases at V and 4 bases at J, with 11 bases in the middle. The variable domain in full, with the rest retrieved from reference TRBV9 and TRBJ2-1, is DSGVTQTPKHLITATGQRVTLRCSPRSGDLSVYWYQQSLDQGLQFLIQYYNGEERAKGNILERFSAQQFPDLHSELNLSSLELGDSALYFCASSVGAGAYNEQFFGPGTRLTVL.

The chain uses TRBV30 and TRBJ2-1, with D maybe TRBD2 (5 bases). The CDR3 is 13 residues long. Trimming left V 7 bases short and J 0 bases short, with 10 bases between. Germline CDR1 and CDR2: GTSNPN and SVGIG (reference sequence). The CDR3 sequence: CAFRGSSYNEQFF. The CDR3 DNA follows: TGTGCCTTCCGGGGAAGCTCCTACAATGAGCAGTTCTTC.

The chain employs TRBV27 and TRBJ2-5, with D hard to call. Judging by the DNA end, TRBJ2-7 fits better; the J call may be wrong. The CDR3 is 10 amino acids. Germline assignment: CDR1 MNHEY and CDR2 SMNVEV (reference sequence). DNA of the CDR3: TGTGCCAGCCCTCCCGGCGAGCAGTACTTC. This sequence encodes CASPPGEQYF.

The CDR3 protein is CSVSSRLARTEAFF. In nucleotides, the CDR3 is TGCAGCGTTTCTAGTCGGCTGGCCAGGACTGAAGCTTTCTTT. This sequence joins TRBV29-1 and TRBJ1-1, with D unresolved. Looked up from germline, CDR1 is SQVTM and CDR2 is ANQGSEA. Trimming shortened V by 5 bases and J by 5 bases, and 18 bases separated the two germline ends. The CDR3 extends over 14 amino acids.

The rearrangement links TRBV28 to TRBJ2-7; D is perhaps TRBD1 (6 bases). This CDR3 is 15 amino acids long. Trimming took off 3 bases at V and 1 base at J, with 13 bases between the two ends. Germline loops: CDR1 MDHEN, CDR2 SYDVKM. Here the CDR3 reads CASSLSGDKSYEQYF. CDR3 nucleotide sequence: TGTGCCAGCAGTTTGTCCGGGGACAAATCCTACGAGCAGTACTTC.

V and J are TRBV2 and TRBJ2-2, with 8 bases lining up with TRBD1. CDR3 length equals 15 residues. Germline V CDR1 and CDR2: SNHLY, FYNNEI. V gave up 4 bases and J gave up 1 base; unmatched junction bases: 2. CDR3 DNA sequence: TGTGCCAGCAGTGGACAGGGGCAGAACACCGGGGAGCTGTTTTTT. Its translation is CASSGQGQNTGELFF.